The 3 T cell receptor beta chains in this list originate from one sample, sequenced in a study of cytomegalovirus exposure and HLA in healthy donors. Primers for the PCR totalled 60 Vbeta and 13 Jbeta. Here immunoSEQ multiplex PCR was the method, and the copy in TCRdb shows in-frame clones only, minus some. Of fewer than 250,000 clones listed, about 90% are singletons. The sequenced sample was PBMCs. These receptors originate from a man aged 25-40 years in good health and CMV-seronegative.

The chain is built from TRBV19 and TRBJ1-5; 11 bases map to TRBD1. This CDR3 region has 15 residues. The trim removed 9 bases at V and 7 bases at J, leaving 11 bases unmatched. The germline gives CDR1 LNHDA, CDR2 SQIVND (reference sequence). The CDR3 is CASRAGTGGRQPQHF. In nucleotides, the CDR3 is TGTGCCAGCCGAGCCGGGACAGGGGGTCGGCAGCCCCAGCATTTT.

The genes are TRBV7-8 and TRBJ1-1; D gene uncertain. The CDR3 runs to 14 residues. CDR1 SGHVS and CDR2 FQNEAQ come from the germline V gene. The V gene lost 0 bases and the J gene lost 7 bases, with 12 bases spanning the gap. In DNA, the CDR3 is TGTGCCAGCAGCTTAGCGTATGGCAGTAATGAAGCTTTCTTT. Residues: CASSLAYGSNEAFF.

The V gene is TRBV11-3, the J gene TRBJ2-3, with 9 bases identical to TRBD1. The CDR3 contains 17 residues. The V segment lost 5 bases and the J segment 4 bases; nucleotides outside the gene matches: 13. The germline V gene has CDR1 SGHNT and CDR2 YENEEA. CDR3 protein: CASSPNRPGTGPDTQYF. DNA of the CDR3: TGTGCCAGCAGCCCGAACCGCCCCGGGACAGGGCCAGATACGCAGTATTTT.